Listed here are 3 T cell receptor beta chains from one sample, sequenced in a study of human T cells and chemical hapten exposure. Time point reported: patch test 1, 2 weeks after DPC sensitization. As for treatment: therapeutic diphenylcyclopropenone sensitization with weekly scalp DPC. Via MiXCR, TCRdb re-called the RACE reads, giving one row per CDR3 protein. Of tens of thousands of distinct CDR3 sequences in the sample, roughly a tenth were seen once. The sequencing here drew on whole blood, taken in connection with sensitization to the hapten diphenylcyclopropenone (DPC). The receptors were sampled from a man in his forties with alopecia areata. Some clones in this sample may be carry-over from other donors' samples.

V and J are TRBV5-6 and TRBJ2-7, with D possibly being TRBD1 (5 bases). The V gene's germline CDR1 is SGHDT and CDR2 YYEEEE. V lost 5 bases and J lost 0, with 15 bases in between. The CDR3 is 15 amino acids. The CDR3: CASSFGVGASYEQYV. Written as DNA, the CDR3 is TGTGCCAGCAGTTTTGGGGTTGGGGCCTCCTACGAGCAGTACGTC.

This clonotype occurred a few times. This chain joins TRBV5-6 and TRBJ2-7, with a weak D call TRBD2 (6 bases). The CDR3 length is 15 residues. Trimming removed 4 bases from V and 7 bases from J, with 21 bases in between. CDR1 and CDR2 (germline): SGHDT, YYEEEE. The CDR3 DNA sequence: TGTGCCAGCAGCCCCTTCGCGGGGCAGCCTAGGGAGCAGTACGTC. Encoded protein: CASSPFAGQPREQYV.

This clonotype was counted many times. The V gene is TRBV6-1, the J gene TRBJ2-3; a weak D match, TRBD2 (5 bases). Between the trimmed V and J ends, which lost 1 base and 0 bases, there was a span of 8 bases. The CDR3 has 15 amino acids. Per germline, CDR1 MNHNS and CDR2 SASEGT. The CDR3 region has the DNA TGTGCCAGCAGTGAAGATGGCGGGAGCACAGATACGCAGTATTTT. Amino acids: CASSEDGGSTDTQYF.